Below, one T cell receptor beta chain is given with its context. During active infection, Seattle patients enrolled and were then monitored through disease. The sample belongs to a study of blood T cell repertoires in COVID-19. TCRdb's table, derived via immunoSEQ multiplex PCR, lists solely in-frame clones and lacks some. The repertoire holds roughly 410,000 clones, with approximately 89% as singletons. The TCR was taken from a woman aged 40 to 55 with COVID-19, enrolled during active disease. Sequencing was performed on peripheral blood.

Here the CDR3 reads CASSPTGLAGVETQYF. CDR3 nucleotide sequence: TGTGCCAGCAGCCCGACGGGACTAGCGGGAGTCGAGACCCAGTACTTC. The rearrangement joins TRBV11-2 to TRBJ2-5; 14 bases are a match to TRBD2. Germline trimming cut 5 bases from V and 5 bases from J; bases unmatched to any gene: 7. The length of the CDR3 is 16 residues. Germline V lookup: CDR1 SGHAT, CDR2 FQNNGV.